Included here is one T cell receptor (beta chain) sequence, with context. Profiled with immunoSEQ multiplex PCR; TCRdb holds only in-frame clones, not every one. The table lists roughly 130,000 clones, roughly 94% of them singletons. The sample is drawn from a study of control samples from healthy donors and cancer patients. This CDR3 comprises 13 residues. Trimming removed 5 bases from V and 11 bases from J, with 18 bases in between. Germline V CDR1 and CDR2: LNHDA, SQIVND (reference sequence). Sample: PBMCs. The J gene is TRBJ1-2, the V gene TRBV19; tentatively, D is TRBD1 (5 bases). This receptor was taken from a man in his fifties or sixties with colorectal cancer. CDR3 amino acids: CASSSWDGLEYTF. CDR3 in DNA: TGTGCCAGTAGTTCCTGGGACGGTCTCGAGTACACCTTC.